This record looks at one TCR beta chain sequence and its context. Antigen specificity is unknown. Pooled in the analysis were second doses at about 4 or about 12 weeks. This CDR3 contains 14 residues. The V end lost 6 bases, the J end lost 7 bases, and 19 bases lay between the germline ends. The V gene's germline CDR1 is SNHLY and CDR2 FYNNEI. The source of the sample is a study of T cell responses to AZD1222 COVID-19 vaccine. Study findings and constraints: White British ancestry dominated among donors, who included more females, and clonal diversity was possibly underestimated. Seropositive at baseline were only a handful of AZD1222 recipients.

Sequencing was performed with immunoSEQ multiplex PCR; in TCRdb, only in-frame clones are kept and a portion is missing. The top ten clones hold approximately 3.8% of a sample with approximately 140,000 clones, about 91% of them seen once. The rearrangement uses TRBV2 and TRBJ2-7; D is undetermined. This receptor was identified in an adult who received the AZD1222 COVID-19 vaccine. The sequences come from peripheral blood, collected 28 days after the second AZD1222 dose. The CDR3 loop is CASRATLGAGEQYF. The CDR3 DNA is TGTGCCAGCAGAGCAACATTAGGCGCAGGAGAGCAGTACTTC.